Listed below are T cell receptor beta chains from one sample, sequenced in a study of blood T cell repertoires in COVID-19. Profiling relied on immunoSEQ multiplex PCR, and the TCRdb table lists in-frame clones only, not all of them. The sample includes around 110,000 clones, about 80% of them seen just once. Sequenced material: peripheral blood. These receptors were taken from a man in his 60s with active or convalescent COVID-19. The CDR3 runs from the conserved cysteine through the conserved F or W. The order of the fields is J gene, D gene, clone size, V gene, CDR3 length, CDR3 protein. A D gene is named only where the DNA matches it firmly. The size of a clone is reported for some rows only, either as once, few or many, or as a class for expanded clones.

>TRBJ2-3|-|-|TRBV4-1|16
CASSQESGQRTDTQYF
>TRBJ2-7|TRBD2|-|TRBV18|16
CASSSSSSGRSDEQYF
>TRBJ1-1|-|-|TRBV5-8|14
CASSLGKRNTEAFF
>TRBJ2-2|TRBD1|few|TRBV28|16
CASSFRQGSNTGELFF
>TRBJ2-5|TRBD1|-|TRBV11-3|15
CASSPGTGVQETQYF
>TRBJ1-1|-|-|TRBV11-1|14
CASSLARGYTEAFF
>TRBJ2-1|-|-|TRBV3-1/TRBV3-2|15
CASSLTRSPRNEQFF
>TRBJ2-7|TRBD1|-|TRBV13|13
CASSSRQGHEQYF
>TRBJ2-7|TRBD2|-|TRBV28|17
CASSFQLAGGDTYEQYF
>TRBJ1-2|TRBD1|-|TRBV13|14
CASTLQTGNYGYTF
>TRBJ2-1|TRBD2|few|TRBV15|16
CATSRGTSGRYNEQFF
>TRBJ2-3|TRBD1|-|TRBV5-1|16
CASSLETGESADTQYF
>TRBJ1-3|-|-|TRBV4-3|18
CASSQDPLGGSSGNTIYF
>TRBJ2-1|TRBD2|few|TRBV27|15
CASSRTSGTYNEQFF
>TRBJ2-7|TRBD1|-|TRBV5-6|15
CASSLSPTGGREQYF
>TRBJ2-1|-|-|TRBV5-1|17
CASSPREGWSSYNEQFF
>TRBJ1-2|TRBD1|-|TRBV7-3|14
CASSPGGAGVGYTF
>TRBJ1-2|-|-|TRBV28|13
CAVGGQGIGGYTF
>TRBJ1-5|-|-|TRBV3-1/TRBV3-2|14
CASGDTGNNQPQHF
>TRBJ2-3|TRBD2|once|TRBV9|16
CASSVELAGSTDTQYF
>TRBJ2-5|-|-|TRBV18|15
CASSPFRRDGETQYF
>TRBJ1-5|-|-|TRBV6-6|15
CASSYSRYSNQPQHF
>TRBJ2-3|-|once|TRBV7-9|15
CASSLATGLADTQYF
>TRBJ1-2|TRBD1|few|TRBV30|14
CAWKQGARNYGYTF
>TRBJ2-4|-|-|TRBV19|16
CASSPRGVGTRNIQYF
>TRBJ2-2|TRBD1|-|TRBV7-9|14
CASSRDRATGELFF
>TRBJ2-1|TRBD1|-|TRBV7-3|15
CASSSSGTGWDEQFF
>TRBJ2-5|TRBD2|-|TRBV28|15
CASSPTSGRTETQYF
>TRBJ1-2|TRBD1|once|TRBV27|14
CASTPDRGNYGYTF
>TRBJ2-7|TRBD2|-|TRBV5-1|15
CASSLMAGEWYEQYF
>TRBJ2-2|TRBD2|-|TRBV3-1/TRBV3-2|15
CASSLTTSTSGELFF
>TRBJ1-5|-|-|TRBV10-3|13
CAISRDRNQPQHF
>TRBJ2-1|-|once|TRBV19|12
CASSQGGGGQFF
>TRBJ2-7|TRBD2|-|TRBV27|13
CASSWGEGPEQYF
>TRBJ2-5|-|-|TRBV5-6|16
CASSAGLRVVQETQYF
>TRBJ1-2|TRBD1|-|TRBV19|12
CASSPDRGGYTF
>TRBJ1-3|-|many|TRBV29-1|14
CSVGSGGAGNTIYF
>TRBJ2-2|TRBD2|-|TRBV28|15
CASRGWREYPGELFF
>TRBJ2-3|TRBD2|-|TRBV4-3|18
CASSQQAGTSGREDTQYF
>TRBJ2-5|TRBD1|-|TRBV4-3|20
CASSQWNTGTGRYIQETQYF
>TRBJ2-3|-|-|TRBV12-3/TRBV12-4|13
CASTTRRVDTQYF
>TRBJ2-1|TRBD1|-|TRBV6-5|15
CASSPRGRKGNEQFF
>TRBJ1-1|TRBD1|-|TRBV4-1|17
CASSQVQTRTGGTEAFF
>TRBJ2-3|TRBD2|-|TRBV7-2|15
CASSPVAGGTDTQYF
>TRBJ2-3|-|-|TRBV12-3/TRBV12-4|13
CASSFRETDTQYF
>TRBJ1-2|-|-|TRBV10-3|15
CAISGDRLGVSGYTF
>TRBJ1-1|-|-|TRBV29-1|13
CSVEAYRATEAFF
>TRBJ2-7|-|-|TRBV20-1|11
CSATEMYEQYF